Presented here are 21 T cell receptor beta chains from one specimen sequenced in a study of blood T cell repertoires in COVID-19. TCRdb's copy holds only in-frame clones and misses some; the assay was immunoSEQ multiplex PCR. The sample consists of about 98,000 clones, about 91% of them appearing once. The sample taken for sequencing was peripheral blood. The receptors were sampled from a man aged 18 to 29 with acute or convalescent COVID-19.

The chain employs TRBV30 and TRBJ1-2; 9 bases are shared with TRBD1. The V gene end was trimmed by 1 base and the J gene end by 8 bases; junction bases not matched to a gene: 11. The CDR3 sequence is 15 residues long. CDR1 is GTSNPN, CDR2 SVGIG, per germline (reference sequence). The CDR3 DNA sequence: TGTGCCTGGAGTGCCCGGACAGGGGTGGAGAGCGGCTACACCTTC. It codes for CAWSARTGVESGYTF.

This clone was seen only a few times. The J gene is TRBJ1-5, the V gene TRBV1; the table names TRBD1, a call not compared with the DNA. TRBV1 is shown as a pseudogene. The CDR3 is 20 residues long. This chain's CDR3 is CTSSQDPGQGADYSNQPQHF. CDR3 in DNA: TGCACCAGCAGCCAAGACCCCGGACAGGGGGCGGACTATAGCAATCAGCCCCAGCATTTT.

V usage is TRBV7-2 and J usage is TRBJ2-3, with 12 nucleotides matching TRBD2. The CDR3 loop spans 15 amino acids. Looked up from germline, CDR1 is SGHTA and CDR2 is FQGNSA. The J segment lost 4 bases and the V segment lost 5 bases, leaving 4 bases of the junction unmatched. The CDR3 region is CASSPTSGSADTQYF. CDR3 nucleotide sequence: TGTGCCAGCAGCCCGACTAGCGGGAGCGCAGATACGCAGTATTTT.

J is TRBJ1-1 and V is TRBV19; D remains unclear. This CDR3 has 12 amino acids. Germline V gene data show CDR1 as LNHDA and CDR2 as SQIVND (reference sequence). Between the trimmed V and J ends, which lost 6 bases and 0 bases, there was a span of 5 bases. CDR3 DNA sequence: TGTGCCAGTAGCGTCTTGAACACTGAAGCTTTCTTT. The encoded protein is CASSVLNTEAFF.

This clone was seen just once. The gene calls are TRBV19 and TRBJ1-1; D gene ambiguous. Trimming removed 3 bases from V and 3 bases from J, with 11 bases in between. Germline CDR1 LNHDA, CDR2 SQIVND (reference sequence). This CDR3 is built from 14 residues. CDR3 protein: CASSISGRDTEAFF. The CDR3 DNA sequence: TGTGCCAGTAGTATCTCTGGGAGGGACACTGAAGCTTTCTTT.

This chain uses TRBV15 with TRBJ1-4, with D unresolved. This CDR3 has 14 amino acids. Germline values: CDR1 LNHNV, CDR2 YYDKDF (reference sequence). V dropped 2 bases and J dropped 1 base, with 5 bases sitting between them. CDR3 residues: CATSRSGTNEKLFF. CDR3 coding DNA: TGTGCCACCAGCAGAAGCGGAACTAATGAAAAACTGTTTTTT.

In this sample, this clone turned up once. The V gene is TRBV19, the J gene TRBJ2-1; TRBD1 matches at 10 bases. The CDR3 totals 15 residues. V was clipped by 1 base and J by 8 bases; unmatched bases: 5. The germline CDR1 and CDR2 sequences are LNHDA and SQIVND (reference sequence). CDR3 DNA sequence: TGTGCCAGTAGTATAGGACAGGGGGCTTGGTATGAGCAGTTCTTC. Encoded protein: CASSIGQGAWYEQFF.

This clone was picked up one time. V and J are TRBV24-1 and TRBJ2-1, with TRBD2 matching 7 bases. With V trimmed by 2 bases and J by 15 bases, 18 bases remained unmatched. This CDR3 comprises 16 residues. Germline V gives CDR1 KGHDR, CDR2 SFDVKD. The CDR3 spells CATSDSRAGVSQVGFF. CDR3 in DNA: TGTGCCACCAGTGATTCCCGGGCGGGAGTAAGCCAGGTGGGGTTCTTC.

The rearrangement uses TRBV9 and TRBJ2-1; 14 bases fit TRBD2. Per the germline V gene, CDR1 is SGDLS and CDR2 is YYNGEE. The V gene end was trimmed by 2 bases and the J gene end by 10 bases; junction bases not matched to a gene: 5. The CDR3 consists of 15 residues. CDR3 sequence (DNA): TGTGCCAGCAGCGTGGGACTAGCGGGAGTATCCGAGCAGTTCTTC. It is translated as CASSVGLAGVSEQFF.

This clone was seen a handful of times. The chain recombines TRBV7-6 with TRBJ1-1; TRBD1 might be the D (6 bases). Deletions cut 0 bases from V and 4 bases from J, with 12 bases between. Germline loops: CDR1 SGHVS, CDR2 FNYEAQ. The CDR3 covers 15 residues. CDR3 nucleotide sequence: TGTGCCAGCAGCTTAGCGGGAAGGGGGGGCACTGAAGCTTTCTTT. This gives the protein CASSLAGRGGTEAFF.

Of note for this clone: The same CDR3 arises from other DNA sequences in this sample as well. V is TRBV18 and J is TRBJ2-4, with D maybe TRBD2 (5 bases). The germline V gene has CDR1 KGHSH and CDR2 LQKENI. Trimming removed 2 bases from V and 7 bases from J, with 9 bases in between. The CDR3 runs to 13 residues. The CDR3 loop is CASSPGGGNIQYF. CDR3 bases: TGTGCCAGCTCACCAGGAGGTGGGAACATTCAGTACTTC.

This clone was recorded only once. The CDR3: CASSGGGAPGQPQHF. In nucleotides, the CDR3 is TGCGCCAGCAGTGGAGGGGGCGCCCCGGGTCAGCCCCAGCATTTT. The rearrangement joins TRBV10-2 to TRBJ1-5; 7 bases map to TRBD1. CDR3 length: 15 residues. In germline, CDR1 is WSHSY, CDR2 SAAADI. Trimming cost V 4 bases and J 6 bases; bases outside gene matches: 9.

CDR3 loop: CATSDPSGTDTQYF. CDR3 nucleotides: TGTGCCACCAGTGATCCCTCGGGAACAGATACGCAGTATTTT. The chain uses TRBV24-1 and TRBJ2-3; D perhaps matches TRBD2 (5 bases). V lost 3 bases, J lost 3 bases, and 9 bases lay in between. The CDR3 consists of 14 residues. CDR1 is KGHDR and CDR2 is SFDVKD in the germline V gene.

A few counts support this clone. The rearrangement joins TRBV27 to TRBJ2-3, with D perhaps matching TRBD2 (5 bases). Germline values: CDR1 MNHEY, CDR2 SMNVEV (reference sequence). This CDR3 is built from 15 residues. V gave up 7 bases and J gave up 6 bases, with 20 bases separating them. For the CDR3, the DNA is TGTGCCAGCACTCCGTATAGAGGGAGCCCTGATACGCAGTATTTT. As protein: CASTPYRGSPDTQYF.

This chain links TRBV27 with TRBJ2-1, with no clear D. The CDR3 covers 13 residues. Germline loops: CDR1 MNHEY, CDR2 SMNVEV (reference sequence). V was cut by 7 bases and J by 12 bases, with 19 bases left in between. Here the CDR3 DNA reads TGTGCCAGCAAGTCGACCCCGGGTTCACCGCAGTTCTTC. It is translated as CASKSTPGSPQFF.

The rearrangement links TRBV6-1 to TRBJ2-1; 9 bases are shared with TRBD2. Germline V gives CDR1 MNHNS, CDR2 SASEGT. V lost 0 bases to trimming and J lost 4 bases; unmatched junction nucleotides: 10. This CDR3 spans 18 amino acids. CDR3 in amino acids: CASSEALRDSGSYNEQFF. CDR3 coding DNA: TGTGCCAGCAGTGAAGCGCTTCGGGATAGCGGGAGTTACAATGAGCAGTTCTTC.

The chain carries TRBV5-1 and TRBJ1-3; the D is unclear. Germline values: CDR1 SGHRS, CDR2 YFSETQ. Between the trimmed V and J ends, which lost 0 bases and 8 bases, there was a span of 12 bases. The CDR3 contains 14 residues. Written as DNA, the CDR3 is TGCGCCAGCAGCTTGGTAGGGAGTGAAGACACCATATATTTT. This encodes CASSLVGSEDTIYF.

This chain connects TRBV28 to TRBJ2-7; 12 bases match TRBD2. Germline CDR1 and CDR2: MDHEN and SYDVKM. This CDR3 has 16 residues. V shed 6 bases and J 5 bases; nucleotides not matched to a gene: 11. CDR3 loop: CASSRRLAGVLDEQYF. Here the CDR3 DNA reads TGTGCCAGCAGCCGGAGACTAGCGGGAGTTTTGGACGAGCAGTACTTC.

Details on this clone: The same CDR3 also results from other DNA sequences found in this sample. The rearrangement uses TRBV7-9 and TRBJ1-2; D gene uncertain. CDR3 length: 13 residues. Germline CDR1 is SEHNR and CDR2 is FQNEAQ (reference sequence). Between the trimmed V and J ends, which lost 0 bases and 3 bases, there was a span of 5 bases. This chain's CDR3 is CASSLARDYGYTF. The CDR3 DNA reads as TGTGCCAGCAGCTTAGCGCGGGACTATGGCTACACCTTC.

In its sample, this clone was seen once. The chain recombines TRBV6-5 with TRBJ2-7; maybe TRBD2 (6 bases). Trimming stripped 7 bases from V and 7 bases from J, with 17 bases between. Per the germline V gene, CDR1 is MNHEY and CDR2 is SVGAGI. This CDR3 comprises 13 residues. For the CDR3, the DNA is TGTGCCAGCACCCCCCCGGGGGTTGGGGAGCAGTACTTC. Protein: CASTPPGVGEQYF.

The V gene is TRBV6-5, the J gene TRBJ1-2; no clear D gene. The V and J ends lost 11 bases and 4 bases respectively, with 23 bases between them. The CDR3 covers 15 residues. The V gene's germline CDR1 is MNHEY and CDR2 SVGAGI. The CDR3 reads CALAVVRPDFYGYTF. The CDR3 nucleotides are TGTGCCCTAGCGGTGGTCAGGCCGGATTTCTATGGCTACACCTTC.